The clone carrying this T cell receptor beta chain was seen a handful of times. This CDR3 is 15 amino acids long. V was trimmed by 5 bases and J by 6 bases, leaving 22 bases between them. From germline, CDR1 is DFQATT and CDR2 SNEGSKA (reference sequence). The data were taken from a study of T cells in Graves' hyperthyroidism and ophthalmopathy. Calling Graves' hyperthyroidism stable meant ophthalmopathy did not progress within 18 months. Not enrolled were patients with uncontrolled infection, other autoimmune disease, pregnancy or lactation. PBMCs were sourced from roughly 9.3 ml fresh peripheral blood. What was amplified from RNA transcripts were TCR beta CDR3 regions. Researchers ran a first-round RT-PCR on the TCR CDR3 using the HTBI primer set. TCRdb re-called the multiplex PCR reads with MiXCR, one entry per CDR3 protein. Of about 620,000 distinct CDR3 sequences listed, about 16% are singletons.

The source material was blood. The clonotype comes from a woman in her thirties with Graves' hyperthyroidism. The chain uses TRBV20-1 and TRBJ1-2; tentatively, D is TRBD1 (6 bases). The CDR3, as DNA: TGCAGTGCTGGCCCTGCAGACAGGCCCGACCATGGCTACACCTTC. The encoded protein is CSAGPADRPDHGYTF.